This TCR beta chain was captured in a study of blood T cell repertoires in COVID-19. The authors' processing: Estimation of nucleated cell counts relied on the amplification of reference gene primers. Sequencing was performed with immunoSEQ multiplex PCR; in TCRdb, only in-frame clones are kept and a portion is missing. V and J calls and clone size are as listed in that table; D and trimming were resolved from the DNA. The sample lists a few hundred thousand clones, about 85% occurring once. This CDR3 has 15 residues. Trimming pared 3 bases from V and 3 bases from J, leaving 12 bases between. Germline values: CDR1 MGHDK, CDR2 SYGVNS.

The sequenced sample consisted of PBMCs or T cells enriched from blood (not recorded which). J is TRBJ1-3 and V is TRBV25-1; D gene uncertain. The TCR sequence derives from a woman aged 25 to 39 who had recovered from COVID-19. CDR3 DNA: TGTGCCAGCAGTGACCCCGCGGTGTTTGGAAACACCATATATTTT. Encoded protein: CASSDPAVFGNTIYF.